The present T cell receptor beta chain was sequenced within a study of identical twins (dated by TCRdb to 2015 to 2016). Some background on the complete study: To test whether fetal clonotypes persist, the study used deep sequencing on TCR alpha and beta repertoires from monozygotic twins, unrelated adults of various ages, and cord blood. To rule out contamination, the twin experiments were replicated at different times with different library preparation protocols. Beyond this particular receptor, the publication reports: A weaker excess of twin sharing was found in beta out-of-frame sequences because the signal-to-noise ratio was lowered by fewer shared sequences. Conclusions relied on cross-sectional statistical analysis, since the same donors could not be followed over many years. In monozygotic twins, out-of-frame TCR alpha sharing was systematically underestimated by recombination models, although the models agreed with sharing between unrelated individuals. Fewer insertions were carried by abundant cord blood beta clonotypes; a weaker similar trend was observed in young adult naive repertoires, while no such trend was observed in memory repertoires. Out-of-frame TCR alpha sequences shared between twins showed an excess of low generation-probability sequences compared with coincidental sharing between unrelated individuals. Invariant T cells such as MAIT and iNKT could partly confound zero-insertion analyses, though diverse VJ usage argued against this for most clonotypes.

Libraries were prepared through 5' RACE. Sequencer: Illumina HiSeq 2000. A universal primer binding site was introduced by template switching, and a unique molecular identifier was present in the final cDNA, enabling accurate counting of TCR cDNA molecules. First-strand cDNA for TCR alpha and beta chains was synthesized from specific primers in the conserved constant-segment region. To control for contamination, every cDNA library carried two barcodes: a SMART-Mk sample barcode plus Illumina barcodes. TruSeq adapter sequences and Illumina sample barcodes were added in two successive PCR steps. Sequencing of the TCR alpha and beta cDNA libraries was done on the Illumina HiSeq platform using custom primers. From the authors' description of their analysis: Raw reads were processed with MiGEC to extract unique molecular identifiers, and MiXCR was used to determine CDR3 positions. Recombination models were inferred per individual with the repgenHMM and IGoR tools using an EM algorithm. Shared clonotype analysis was performed with the tcR package in R, normalizing sharing by the product of cloneset sizes. Out-of-frame nonproductive sequences were analyzed to study raw recombination free of thymic and clonal selection effects. TCRdb redid the processing of the public reads, applying fastp at Q25 and MiXCR, and retained in-frame beta chains. Rows with a matching CDR3 protein are joined into one entry that keeps the most common DNA and genes. The V and J calls were determined by TCRdb, not by the authors. Recorded for this sample are 600,000 to 800,000 distinct CDR3 sequences; 21% of them occurred a single time. More than 4% of the sample lies in the top ten.

Notes on this clonotype: The antigen it binds to is not known. Within one base of it there is no much larger clone, and no base qualities were kept.

Every donor was a healthy Caucasian. Three pairs of female monozygotic twins, all aged 18 to 29 years, made up the twin cohort. RNA for TCR libraries was isolated from peripheral blood mononuclear cells. This sample also belongs to another study, concerning T cells expressing NK-cell markers. The second source states: About eight donors provided sorted CD3+CD56+NKG2C+, CD3+CD56+NKG2C- and CD3+CD56-NKG2C+ T-cell subsets, whose TCR beta-chain repertoires were profiled. Among the eight sequenced donors, seven were HCMV-seropositive and one was HCMV-seronegative. To restrict sorting to alphabetaTCR-expressing T cells, an anti-gammadeltaTCR antibody was added in several experiments. In five to seven donors, the dominant CD3+CD56+NKG2C+ clonotypes were found to rank among the top 10 CD8+ clonotypes and to make up about 1.0-8% of CD8+ T cells. Those dominant clonotypes were again the most abundant among CD3+CD56-NKG2C+ cells in a few donors, at about 25-65%. Whether the expanded NKG2C-expressing T cell clones were specific for HCMV antigens remained unclear. The eight sequenced donors were randomly selected healthy volunteers, three men and five women. To determine HCMV serostatus, a commercial ELISA kit was used to detect HCMV-specific IgG in serum. For more than 5 donors, unsorted PBMC were also used to sequence bulk peripheral blood T-cell repertoires. MIGEC was used to demultiplex reads and group the reads by UMI, and MiTCR was used to assemble and quantify clonotypes. To remove erroneous sequences, TCR cDNA sequences were retained only when supported by two or more reads. Downstream repertoire analysis used the tcR package, and clonotypes were matched across fractions by CDR3 nucleotide sequence plus V segment. VDJmatch was used to annotate antigen specificity against VDJdb, with one amino acid substitution in CDR3 permitted.

The origin of this receptor is a woman aged 18 to 35 in good health. The material sequenced was PBMCs.

The CDR3 region has the sequence CASSYEGQGVYGYTF. The sequence in DNA is TGTGCCAGCAGTTACGAGGGACAGGGAGTCTATGGCTACACCTTC. This chain joins TRBV6-5 to TRBJ1-2; 9 nucleotides in the junction match TRBD1. From a lookup of the germline V gene, CDR1 and CDR2 are MNHEY and SVGAGI. Measured from the cysteine to the phenylalanine, the CDR3 is 15 residues long. The entry retains the CDR3 DNA only, 45 bases that are in frame from base 1. Ends trimmed: V by 2 bases, J by 4 bases; bases unmatched to a gene: 5.